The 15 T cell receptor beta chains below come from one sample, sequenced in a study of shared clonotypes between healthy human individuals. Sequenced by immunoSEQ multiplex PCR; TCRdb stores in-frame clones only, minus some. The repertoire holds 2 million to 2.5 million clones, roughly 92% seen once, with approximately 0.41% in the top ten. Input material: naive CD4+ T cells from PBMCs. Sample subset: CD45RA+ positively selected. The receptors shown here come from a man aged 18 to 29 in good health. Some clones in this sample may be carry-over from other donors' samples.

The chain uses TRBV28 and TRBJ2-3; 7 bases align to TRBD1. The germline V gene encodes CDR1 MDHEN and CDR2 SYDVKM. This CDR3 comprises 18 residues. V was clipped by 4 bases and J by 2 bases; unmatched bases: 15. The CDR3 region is CASSSRIVDRVPTDTQYF. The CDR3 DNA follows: TGTGCCAGCAGTTCGCGGATTGTCGACAGGGTCCCCACAGATACGCAGTATTTT.

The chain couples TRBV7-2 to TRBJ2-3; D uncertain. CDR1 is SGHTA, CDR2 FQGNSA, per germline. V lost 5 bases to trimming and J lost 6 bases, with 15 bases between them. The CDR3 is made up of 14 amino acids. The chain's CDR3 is CASSPPDVTDTQYF. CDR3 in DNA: TGTGCCAGCAGCCCCCCGGACGTGACGGATACGCAGTATTTT.

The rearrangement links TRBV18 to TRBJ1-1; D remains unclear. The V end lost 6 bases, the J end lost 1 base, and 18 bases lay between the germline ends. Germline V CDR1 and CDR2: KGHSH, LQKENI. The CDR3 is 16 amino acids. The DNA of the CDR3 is TGTGCCAGCTCCCCTATTATCCTCCAGGCGAACACTGAAGCTTTCTTT. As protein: CASSPIILQANTEAFF.

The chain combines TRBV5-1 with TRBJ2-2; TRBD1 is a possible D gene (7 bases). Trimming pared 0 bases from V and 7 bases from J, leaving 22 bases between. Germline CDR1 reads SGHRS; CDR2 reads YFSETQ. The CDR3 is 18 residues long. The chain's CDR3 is CASSLGLLAGGLLGELFF. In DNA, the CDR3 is TGCGCCAGCAGCTTGGGCTTGTTGGCAGGGGGGCTGCTCGGGGAGCTGTTTTTT. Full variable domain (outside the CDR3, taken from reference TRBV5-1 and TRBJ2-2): KAGVTQTPRYLIKTRGQQVTLSCSPISGHRSVSWYQQTPGQGLQFLFEYFSETQRNKGNFPGRFSGRQFSNSRSEMNVSTLELGDSALYLCASSLGLLAGGLLGELFFGEGSRLTVL.

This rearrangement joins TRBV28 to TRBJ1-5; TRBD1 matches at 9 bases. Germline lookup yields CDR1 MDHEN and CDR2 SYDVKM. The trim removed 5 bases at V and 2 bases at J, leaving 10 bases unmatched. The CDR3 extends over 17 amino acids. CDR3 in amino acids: CASSPAGTGLGNQPQHF. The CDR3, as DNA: TGTGCCAGCAGTCCGGCCGGGACAGGGTTGGGCAATCAGCCCCAGCATTTT.

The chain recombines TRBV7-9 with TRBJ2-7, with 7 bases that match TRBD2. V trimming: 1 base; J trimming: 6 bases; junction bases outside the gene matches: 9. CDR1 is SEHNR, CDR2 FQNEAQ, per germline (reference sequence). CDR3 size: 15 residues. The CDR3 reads CASSLEASGGIEQYF. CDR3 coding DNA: TGTGCCAGCAGCTTAGAGGCTAGCGGCGGGATCGAGCAGTACTTC.

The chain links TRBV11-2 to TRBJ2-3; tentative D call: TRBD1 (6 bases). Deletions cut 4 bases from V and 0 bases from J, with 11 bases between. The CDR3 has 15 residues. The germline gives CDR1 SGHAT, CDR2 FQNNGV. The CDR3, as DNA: TGTGCCAGCAGCTGGGGGACATCCAGCACAGATACGCAGTATTTT. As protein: CASSWGTSSTDTQYF.

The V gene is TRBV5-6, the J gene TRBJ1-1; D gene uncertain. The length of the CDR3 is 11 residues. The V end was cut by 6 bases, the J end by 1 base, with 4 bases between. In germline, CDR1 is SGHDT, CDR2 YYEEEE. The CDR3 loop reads CASTRNTEAFF. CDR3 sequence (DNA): TGTGCCAGCACCAGGAACACTGAAGCTTTCTTT.

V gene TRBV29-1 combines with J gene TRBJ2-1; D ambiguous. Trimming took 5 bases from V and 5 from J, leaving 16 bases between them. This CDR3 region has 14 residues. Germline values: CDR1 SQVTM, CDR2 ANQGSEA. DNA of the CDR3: TGCAGCGTTACACACGGAAGACGGGACAATGAGCAGTTCTTC. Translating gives CSVTHGRRDNEQFF.

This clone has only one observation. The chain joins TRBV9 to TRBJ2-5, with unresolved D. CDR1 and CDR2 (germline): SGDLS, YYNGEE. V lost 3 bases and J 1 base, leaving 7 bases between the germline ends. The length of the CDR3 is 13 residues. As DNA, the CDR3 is TGTGCCAGCAGCGGGAGCCTCCAAGAGACCCAGTACTTC. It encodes CASSGSLQETQYF.

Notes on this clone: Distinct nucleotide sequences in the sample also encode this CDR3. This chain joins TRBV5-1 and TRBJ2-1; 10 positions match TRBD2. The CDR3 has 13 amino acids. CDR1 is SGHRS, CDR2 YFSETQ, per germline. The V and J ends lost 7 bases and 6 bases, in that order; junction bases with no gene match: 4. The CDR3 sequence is CASRTSGSNEQFF. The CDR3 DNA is TGCGCCAGCCGGACTAGCGGTTCCAATGAGCAGTTCTTC.

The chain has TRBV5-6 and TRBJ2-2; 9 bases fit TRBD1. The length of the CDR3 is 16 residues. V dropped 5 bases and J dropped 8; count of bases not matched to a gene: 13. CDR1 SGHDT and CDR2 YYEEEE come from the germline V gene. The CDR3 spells CASSSVSDRGYGELFF. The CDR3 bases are TGTGCCAGCAGTTCCGTATCCGACAGGGGGTATGGGGAGCTGTTTTTT. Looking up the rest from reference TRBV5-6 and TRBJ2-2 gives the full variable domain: DAGVTQSPTHLIKTRGQQVTLRCSPKSGHDTVSWYQQALGQGPQFIFQYYEEEERQRGNFPDRFSGHQFPNYSSELNVNALLLGDSALYLCASSSVSDRGYGELFFGEGSRLTVL.

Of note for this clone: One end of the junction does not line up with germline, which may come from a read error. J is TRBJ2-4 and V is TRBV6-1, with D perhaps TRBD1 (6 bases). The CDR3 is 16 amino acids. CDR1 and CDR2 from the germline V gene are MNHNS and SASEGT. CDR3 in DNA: TGTGCCATCAGTGACAGGTCTCGGGCAGCCAAAAACATTCAGTACTTC. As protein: CAISDRSRAAKNIQYF.

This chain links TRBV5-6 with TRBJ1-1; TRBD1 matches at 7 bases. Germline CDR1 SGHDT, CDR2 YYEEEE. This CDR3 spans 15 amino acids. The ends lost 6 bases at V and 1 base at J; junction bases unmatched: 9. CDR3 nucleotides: TGTGCCAGCACCTCCACAGGGGACGGGAACACTGAAGCTTTCTTT. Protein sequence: CASTSTGDGNTEAFF.

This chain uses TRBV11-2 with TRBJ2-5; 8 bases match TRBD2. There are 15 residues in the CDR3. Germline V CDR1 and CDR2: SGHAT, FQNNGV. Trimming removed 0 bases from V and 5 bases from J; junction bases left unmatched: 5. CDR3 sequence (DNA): TGTGCCAGCAGCTTAGATCCTGGCGGGAGGGAGACCCAGTACTTC. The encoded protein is CASSLDPGGRETQYF.